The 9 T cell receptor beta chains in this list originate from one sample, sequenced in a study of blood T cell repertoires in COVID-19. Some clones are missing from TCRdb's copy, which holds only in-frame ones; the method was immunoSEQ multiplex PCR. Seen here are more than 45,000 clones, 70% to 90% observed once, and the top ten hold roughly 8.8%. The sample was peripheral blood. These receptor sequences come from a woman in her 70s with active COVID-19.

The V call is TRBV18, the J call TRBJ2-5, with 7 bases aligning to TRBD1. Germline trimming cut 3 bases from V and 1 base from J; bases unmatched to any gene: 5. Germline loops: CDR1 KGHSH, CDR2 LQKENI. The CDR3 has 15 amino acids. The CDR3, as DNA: TGTGCCAGCTCACCCGGGACAGCCTCCCAAGAGACCCAGTACTTC. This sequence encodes CASSPGTASQETQYF.

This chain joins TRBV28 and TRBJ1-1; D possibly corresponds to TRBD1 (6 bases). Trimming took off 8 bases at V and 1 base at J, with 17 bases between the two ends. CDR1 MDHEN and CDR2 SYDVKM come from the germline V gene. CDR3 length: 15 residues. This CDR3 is CASGLPDRWNTEAFF. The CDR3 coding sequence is TGTGCCAGCGGCTTACCGGACAGATGGAACACTGAAGCTTTCTTT.

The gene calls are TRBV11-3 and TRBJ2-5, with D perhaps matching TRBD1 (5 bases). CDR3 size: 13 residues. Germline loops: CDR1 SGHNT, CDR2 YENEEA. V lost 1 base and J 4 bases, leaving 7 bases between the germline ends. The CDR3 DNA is TGTGCCAGCAGCTTAGGGGGCGCAGAGACCCAGTACTTC. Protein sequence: CASSLGGAETQYF. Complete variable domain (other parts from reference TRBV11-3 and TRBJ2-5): EAGVVQSPRYKIIEKKQPVAFWCNPISGHNTLYWYLQNLGQGPELLIRYENEEAVDDSQLPKDRFSAERLKGVDSTLKIQPAELGDSAVYLCASSLGGAETQYFGPGTRLLVL.

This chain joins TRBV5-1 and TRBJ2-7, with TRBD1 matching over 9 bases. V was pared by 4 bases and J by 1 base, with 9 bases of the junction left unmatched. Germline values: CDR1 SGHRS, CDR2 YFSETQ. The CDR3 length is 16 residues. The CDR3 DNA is TGCGCCAGCAGCCAAGGGCGGGACAGGGTTTCCTACGAGCAGTACTTC. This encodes CASSQGRDRVSYEQYF.

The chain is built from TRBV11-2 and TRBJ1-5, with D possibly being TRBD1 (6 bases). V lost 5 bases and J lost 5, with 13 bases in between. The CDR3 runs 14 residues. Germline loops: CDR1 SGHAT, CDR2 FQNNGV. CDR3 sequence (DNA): TGTGCCAGCAGCCCTCCAGGGGTCGATCAGCCCCAGCATTTT. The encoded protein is CASSPPGVDQPQHF. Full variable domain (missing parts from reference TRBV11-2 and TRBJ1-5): EAGVAQSPRYKIIEKRQSVAFWCNPISGHATLYWYQQILGQGPKLLIQFQNNGVVDDSQLPKDRFSAERLKGVDSTLKIQPAKLEDSAVYLCASSPPGVDQPQHFGDGTRLSIL.

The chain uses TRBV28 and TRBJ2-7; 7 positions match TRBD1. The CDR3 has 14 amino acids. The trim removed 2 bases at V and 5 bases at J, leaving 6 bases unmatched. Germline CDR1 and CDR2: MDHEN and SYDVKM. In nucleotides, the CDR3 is TGTGCCAGCAGTTTAACCGGCCAGGGGGACGAGCAGTACTTC. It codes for CASSLTGQGDEQYF.

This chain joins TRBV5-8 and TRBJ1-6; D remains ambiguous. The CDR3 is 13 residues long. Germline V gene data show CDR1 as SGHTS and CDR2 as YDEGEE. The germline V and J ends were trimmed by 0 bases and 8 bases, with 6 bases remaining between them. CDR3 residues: CASSLDTDSPLHF. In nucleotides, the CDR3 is TGTGCCAGCAGCTTGGACACAGATTCACCCCTCCACTTT.

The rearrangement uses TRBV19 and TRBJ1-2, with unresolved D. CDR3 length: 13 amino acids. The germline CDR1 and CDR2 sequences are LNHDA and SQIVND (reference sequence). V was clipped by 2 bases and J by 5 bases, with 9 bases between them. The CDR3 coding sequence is TGTGCCAGTAGTATAAGAGGGATTTATGGCTACACCTTC. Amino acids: CASSIRGIYGYTF.

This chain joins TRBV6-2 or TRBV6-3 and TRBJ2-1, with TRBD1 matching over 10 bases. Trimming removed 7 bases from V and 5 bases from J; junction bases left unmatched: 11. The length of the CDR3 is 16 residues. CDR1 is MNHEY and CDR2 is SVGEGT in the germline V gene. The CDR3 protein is CASTPRGQGPDNEQFF. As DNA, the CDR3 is TGTGCCAGCACCCCAAGGGGACAGGGGCCCGACAATGAGCAGTTCTTC.